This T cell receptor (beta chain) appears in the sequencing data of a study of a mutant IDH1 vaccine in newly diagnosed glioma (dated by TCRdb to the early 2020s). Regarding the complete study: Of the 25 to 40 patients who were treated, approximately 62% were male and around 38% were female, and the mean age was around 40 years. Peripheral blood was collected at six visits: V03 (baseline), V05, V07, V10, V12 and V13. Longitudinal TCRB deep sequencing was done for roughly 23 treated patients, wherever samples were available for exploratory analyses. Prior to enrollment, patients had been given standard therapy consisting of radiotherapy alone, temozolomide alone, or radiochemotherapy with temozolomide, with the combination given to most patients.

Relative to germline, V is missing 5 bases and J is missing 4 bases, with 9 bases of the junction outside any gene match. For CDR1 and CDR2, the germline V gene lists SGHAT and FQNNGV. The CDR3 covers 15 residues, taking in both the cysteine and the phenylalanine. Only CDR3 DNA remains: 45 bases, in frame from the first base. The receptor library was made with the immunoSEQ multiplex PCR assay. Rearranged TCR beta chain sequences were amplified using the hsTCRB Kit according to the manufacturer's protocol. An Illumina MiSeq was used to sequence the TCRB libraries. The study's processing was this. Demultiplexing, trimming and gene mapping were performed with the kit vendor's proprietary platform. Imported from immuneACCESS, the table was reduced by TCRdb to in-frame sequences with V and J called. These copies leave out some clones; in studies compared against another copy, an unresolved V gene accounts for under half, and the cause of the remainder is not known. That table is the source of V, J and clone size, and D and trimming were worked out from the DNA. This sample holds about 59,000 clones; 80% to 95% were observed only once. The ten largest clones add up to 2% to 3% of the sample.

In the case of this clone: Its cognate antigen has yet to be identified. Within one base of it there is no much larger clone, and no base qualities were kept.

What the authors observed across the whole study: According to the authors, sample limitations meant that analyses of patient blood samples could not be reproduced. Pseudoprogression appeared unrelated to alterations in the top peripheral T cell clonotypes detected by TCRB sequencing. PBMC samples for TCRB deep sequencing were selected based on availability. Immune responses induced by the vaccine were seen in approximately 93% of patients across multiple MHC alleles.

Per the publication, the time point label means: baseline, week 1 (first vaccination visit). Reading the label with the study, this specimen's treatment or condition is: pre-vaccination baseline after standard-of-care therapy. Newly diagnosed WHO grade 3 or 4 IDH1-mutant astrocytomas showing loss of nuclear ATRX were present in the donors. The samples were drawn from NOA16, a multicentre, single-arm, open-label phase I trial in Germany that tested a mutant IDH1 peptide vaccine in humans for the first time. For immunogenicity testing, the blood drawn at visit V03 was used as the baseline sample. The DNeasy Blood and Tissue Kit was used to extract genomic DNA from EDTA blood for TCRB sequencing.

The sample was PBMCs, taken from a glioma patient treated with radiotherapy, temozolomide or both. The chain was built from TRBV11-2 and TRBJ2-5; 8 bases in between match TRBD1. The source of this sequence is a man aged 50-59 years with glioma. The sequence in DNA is TGTGCCAGCAGCCCAACGGGACAGGCGATAGAGACCCAGTACTTC. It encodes CASSPTGQAIETQYF.